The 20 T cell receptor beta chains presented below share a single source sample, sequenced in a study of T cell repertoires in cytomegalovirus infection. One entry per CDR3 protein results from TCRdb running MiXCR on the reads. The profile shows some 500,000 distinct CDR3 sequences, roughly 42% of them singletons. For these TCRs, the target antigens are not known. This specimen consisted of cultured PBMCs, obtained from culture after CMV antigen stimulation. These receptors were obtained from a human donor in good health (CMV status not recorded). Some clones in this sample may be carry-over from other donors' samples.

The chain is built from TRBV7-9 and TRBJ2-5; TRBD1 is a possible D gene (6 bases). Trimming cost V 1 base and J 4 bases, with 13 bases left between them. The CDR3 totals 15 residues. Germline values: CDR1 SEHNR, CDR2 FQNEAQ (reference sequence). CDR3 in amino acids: CASSLGDGGRETQYF. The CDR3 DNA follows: TGTGCCAGCAGCTTAGGGGATGGGGGCCGAGAGACCCAGTACTTC.

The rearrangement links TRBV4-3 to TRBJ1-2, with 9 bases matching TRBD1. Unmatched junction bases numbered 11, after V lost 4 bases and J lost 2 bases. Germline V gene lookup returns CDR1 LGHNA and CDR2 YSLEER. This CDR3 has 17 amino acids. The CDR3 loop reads CASSPLYGQGRNYGYTF. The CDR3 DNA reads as TGCGCCAGCAGCCCCTTGTACGGACAGGGGCGGAACTATGGCTACACCTTC.

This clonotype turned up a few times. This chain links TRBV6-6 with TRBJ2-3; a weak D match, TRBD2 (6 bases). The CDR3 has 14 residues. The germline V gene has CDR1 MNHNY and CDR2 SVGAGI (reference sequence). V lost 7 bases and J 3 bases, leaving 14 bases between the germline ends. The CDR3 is CASTLAVVTDTQYF. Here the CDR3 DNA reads TGTGCCAGCACACTAGCAGTGGTTACAGATACGCAGTATTTT.

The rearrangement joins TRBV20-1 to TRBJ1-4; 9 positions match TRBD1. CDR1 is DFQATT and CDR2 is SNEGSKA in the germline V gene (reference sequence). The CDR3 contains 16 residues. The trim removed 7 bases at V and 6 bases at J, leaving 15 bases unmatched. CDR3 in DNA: TGCAGTGTTTCCGGGACAGGGAGGGGGGGCCATGAAAAACTGTTTTTT. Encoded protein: CSVSGTGRGGHEKLFF.

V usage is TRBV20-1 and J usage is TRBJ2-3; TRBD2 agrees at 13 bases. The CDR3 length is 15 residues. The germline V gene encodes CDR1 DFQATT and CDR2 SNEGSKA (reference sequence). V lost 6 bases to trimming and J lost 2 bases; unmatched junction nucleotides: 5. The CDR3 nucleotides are TGCAGTGCGGACGGGACTAGCGGGGTCACAGATACGCAGTATTTT. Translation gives CSADGTSGVTDTQYF.

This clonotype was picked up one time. In DNA form, the CDR3 reads TGTGCCAGCACCTCTCGAGTAAGCGGGGAGCTGTTTTTT. Protein product: CASTSRVSGELFF. The V call is TRBV12-3 or TRBV12-4, the J call TRBJ2-2; no reliable D call. The CDR3 loop spans 13 amino acids. V was pared by 7 bases and J by 7 bases, with 13 bases between.

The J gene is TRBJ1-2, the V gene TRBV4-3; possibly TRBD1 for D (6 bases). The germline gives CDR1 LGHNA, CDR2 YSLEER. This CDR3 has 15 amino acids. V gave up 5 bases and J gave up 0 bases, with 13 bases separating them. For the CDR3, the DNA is TGCGCCAGCAGCGACCGGGACACCCCTAACTATGGCTACACCTTC. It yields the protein CASSDRDTPNYGYTF.

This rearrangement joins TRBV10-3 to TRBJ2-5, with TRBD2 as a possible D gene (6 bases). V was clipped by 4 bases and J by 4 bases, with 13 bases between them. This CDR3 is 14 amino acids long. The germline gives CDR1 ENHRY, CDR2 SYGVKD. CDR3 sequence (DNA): TGTGCCATCAGTGTCTCTAGGGGAGGAGAGACCCAGTACTTC. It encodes CAISVSRGGETQYF.

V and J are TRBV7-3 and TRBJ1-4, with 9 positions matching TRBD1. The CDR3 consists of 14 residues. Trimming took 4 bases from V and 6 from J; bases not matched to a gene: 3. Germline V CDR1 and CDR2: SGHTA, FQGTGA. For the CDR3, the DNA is TGTGCCAGCAGCTCCGGGACAGGGTATGAAAAACTGTTTTTT. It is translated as CASSSGTGYEKLFF.

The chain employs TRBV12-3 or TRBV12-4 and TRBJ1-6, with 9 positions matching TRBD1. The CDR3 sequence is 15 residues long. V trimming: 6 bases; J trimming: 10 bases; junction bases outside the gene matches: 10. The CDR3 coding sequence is TGTGCCAGCAGAACGGCACAGGGGGCCCGCTCACCCCTCCACTTT. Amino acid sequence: CASRTAQGARSPLHF.

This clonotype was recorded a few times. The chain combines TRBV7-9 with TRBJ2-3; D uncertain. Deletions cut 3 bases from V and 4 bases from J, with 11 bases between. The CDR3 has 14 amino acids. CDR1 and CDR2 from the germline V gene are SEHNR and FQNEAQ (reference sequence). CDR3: CASSLKRVADTQYF. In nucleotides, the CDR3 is TGTGCCAGCAGCTTGAAAAGGGTGGCAGATACGCAGTATTTT.

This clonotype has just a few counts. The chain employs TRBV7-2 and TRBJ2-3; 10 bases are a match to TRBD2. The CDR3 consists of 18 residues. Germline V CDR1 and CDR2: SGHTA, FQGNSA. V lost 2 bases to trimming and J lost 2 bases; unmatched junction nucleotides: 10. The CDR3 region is CASSLLAGAFLYTDTQYF. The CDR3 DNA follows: TGTGCCAGCAGCTTACTAGCGGGGGCCTTTCTTTACACAGATACGCAGTATTTT. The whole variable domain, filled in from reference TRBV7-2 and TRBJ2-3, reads GAGVSQSPSNKVTEKGKDVELRCDPISGHTALYWYRQSLGQGLEFLIYFQGNSAPDKSGLPSDRFSAERTGGSVSTLTIQRTQQEDSAVYLCASSLLAGAFLYTDTQYFGPGTRLTVL.

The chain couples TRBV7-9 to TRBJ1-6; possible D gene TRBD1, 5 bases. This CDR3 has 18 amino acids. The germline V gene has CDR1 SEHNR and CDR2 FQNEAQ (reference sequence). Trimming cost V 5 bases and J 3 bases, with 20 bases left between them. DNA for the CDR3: TGTGCCAGCAGCCCCAGAGCGGAGGGGCCTATCTATAATTCACCCCTCCACTTT. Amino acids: CASSPRAEGPIYNSPLHF.

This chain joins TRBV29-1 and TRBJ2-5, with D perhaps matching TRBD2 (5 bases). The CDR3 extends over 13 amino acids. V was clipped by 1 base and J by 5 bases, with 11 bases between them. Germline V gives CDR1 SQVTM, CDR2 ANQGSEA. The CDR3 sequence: CSVEAGMFETQYF. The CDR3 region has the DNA TGCAGCGTTGAAGCCGGGATGTTCGAGACCCAGTACTTC.

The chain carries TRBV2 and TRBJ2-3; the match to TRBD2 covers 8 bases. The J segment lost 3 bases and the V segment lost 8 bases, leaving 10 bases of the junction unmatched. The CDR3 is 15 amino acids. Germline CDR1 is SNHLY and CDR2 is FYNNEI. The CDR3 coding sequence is TGTGCCAGCTCCCTAAGCGGGAGTTGGACAGATACGCAGTATTTT. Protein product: CASSLSGSWTDTQYF.

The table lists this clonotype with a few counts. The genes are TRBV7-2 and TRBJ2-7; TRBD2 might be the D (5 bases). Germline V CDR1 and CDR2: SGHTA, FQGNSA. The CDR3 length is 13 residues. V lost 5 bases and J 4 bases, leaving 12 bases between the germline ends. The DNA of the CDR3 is TGTGCCAGCAGCCCACCGGGGTTTTACGAGCAGTACTTC. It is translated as CASSPPGFYEQYF.

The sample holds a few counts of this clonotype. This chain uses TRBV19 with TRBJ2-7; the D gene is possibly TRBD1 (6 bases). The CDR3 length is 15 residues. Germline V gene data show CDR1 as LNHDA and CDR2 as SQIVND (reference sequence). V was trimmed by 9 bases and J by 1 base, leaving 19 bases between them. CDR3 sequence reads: CASALRGAPSYEQYF. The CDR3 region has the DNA TGTGCCAGCGCACTCAGGGGAGCCCCTTCCTACGAGCAGTACTTC.

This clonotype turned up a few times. DNA of the CDR3: TGTGCCAGCGCTACCCGGGGGCCCTACACAGATACGCAGTATTTT. Encoded protein: CASATRGPYTDTQYF. The chain links TRBV7-2 to TRBJ2-3; D possibly matches TRBD1 or TRBD2 (6 bases each). Germline V gene lookup returns CDR1 SGHTA and CDR2 FQGNSA. Trimming pared 8 bases from V and 2 bases from J, leaving 17 bases between. The CDR3 extends over 15 amino acids. Looking up the rest from reference TRBV7-2 and TRBJ2-3 gives the full variable domain: GAGVSQSPSNKVTEKGKDVELRCDPISGHTALYWYRQSLGQGLEFLIYFQGNSAPDKSGLPSDRFSAERTGGSVSTLTIQRTQQEDSAVYLCASATRGPYTDTQYFGPGTRLTVL.

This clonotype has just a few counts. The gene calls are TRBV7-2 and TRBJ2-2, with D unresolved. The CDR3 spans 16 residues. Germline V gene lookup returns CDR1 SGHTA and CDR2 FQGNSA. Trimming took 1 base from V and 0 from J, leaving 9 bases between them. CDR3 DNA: TGTGCCAGCAGCTTAGTTCCGCCTACGAACACCGGGGAGCTGTTTTTT. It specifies CASSLVPPTNTGELFF.

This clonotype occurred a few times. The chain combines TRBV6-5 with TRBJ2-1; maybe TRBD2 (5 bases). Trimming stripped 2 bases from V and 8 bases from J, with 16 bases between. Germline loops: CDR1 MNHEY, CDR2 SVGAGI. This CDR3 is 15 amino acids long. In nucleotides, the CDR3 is TGTGCCAGCAGTTACGCCGGGCTAGCCGGCTATGAGCAGTTCTTC. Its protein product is CASSYAGLAGYEQFF.